The 11 T cell receptor beta chains below come from one sample, sequenced in a study of blood T cell repertoires in COVID-19. Sequenced by immunoSEQ multiplex PCR; TCRdb stores in-frame clones only, minus some. The sample gives about 72,000 clones, roughly 80% of which show up once; about 17% is in the top ten. Sequencing used peripheral blood. Every receptor here comes from a human donor in a cohort sampled during active COVID-19.

J is TRBJ1-4 and V is TRBV6-5; TRBD1 matches at 8 bases. The CDR3 has 14 amino acids. The V gene end was trimmed by 7 bases and the J gene end by 7 bases; junction bases not matched to a gene: 8. CDR1 and CDR2 (germline): MNHEY, SVGAGI. CDR3 residues: CASMPGQASEKLFF. The CDR3 DNA sequence: TGTGCCAGCATGCCGGGACAGGCAAGTGAAAAACTGTTTTTT.

The J gene is TRBJ1-6, the V gene TRBV30; 8 bases align to TRBD1. Germline CDR1 and CDR2: GTSNPN and SVGIG (reference sequence). The J segment lost 8 bases and the V segment lost 4 bases, leaving 7 bases of the junction unmatched. The CDR3 loop spans 14 amino acids. The CDR3 spells CAWTLGTGYSPLHF. The CDR3 DNA reads as TGTGCCTGGACGCTAGGGACAGGTTATTCACCCCTCCACTTT.

The chain carries TRBV12-5 and TRBJ2-2; D not resolved. V was clipped by 5 bases and J by 5 bases, with 9 bases between them. CDR1 is LGHNT, CDR2 FRNRAP, per germline. There are 13 residues in the CDR3. The CDR3 coding sequence is TGTGCTAGTGGTCTCCTTCAGACCGGGGAGCTGTTTTTT. It codes for CASGLLQTGELFF.

This clone was seen just once. The rearrangement joins TRBV28 to TRBJ1-2; 11 nucleotides match TRBD1. J gave up 7 bases and V 3 bases, and 10 bases lay outside the gene matches. Per germline, CDR1 MDHEN and CDR2 SYDVKM. This CDR3 contains 16 residues. The CDR3 DNA is TGTGCCAGCAGTTTCCCCCGGGACAGGGGGAAAATTGGCTACACCTTC. It encodes CASSFPRDRGKIGYTF.

The rearrangement joins TRBV27 to TRBJ1-5; TRBD1 agrees at 12 bases. J lost 4 bases, V lost 4 bases, and 14 bases had no gene match. The CDR3 runs to 19 residues. The germline V gene has CDR1 MNHEY and CDR2 SMNVEV (reference sequence). CDR3 sequence: CASSWEVGTGGTRNQPQHF. For the CDR3, the DNA is TGTGCCAGCAGTTGGGAGGTTGGGACAGGGGGCACGAGGAATCAGCCCCAGCATTTT.

This chain links TRBV7-3 with TRBJ2-5; a possible D gene is TRBD2 (7 bases). The CDR3 is 13 residues long. V lost 5 bases and J lost 5, with 12 bases in between. From germline, CDR1 is SGHTA and CDR2 FQGTGA. The CDR3 here is CASSGGALETQYF. Written as DNA, the CDR3 is TGTGCCAGCAGCGGGGGGGCCCTGGAGACCCAGTACTTC.

This clone came up once. The chain uses TRBV2 and TRBJ2-5, with D perhaps matching TRBD1 (5 bases). The CDR3 runs 13 residues. Trimming left V 6 bases short and J 4 bases short, with 12 bases between. Germline lookup yields CDR1 SNHLY and CDR2 FYNNEI. CDR3 residues: CASRVGAGETQYF. In DNA, the CDR3 is TGTGCCAGCAGGGTTGGGGCCGGAGAGACCCAGTACTTC.

The chain links TRBV19 to TRBJ2-7; the match to TRBD1 covers 7 bases. The CDR3 consists of 16 residues. Per germline, CDR1 LNHDA and CDR2 SQIVND (reference sequence). The junction had 12 bases not matched to a gene; V was cut back by 5 bases and J by 2 bases. The CDR3 coding sequence is TGTGCCAGTAGTGTTTCCGGGACAGCTTTCACCTACGAGCAGTACTTC. Translating it yields CASSVSGTAFTYEQYF.

V usage is TRBV5-4 and J usage is TRBJ2-7; 8 nucleotides agree with TRBD1. Trimming cost V 4 bases and J 4 bases; bases outside gene matches: 7. This CDR3 region has 14 residues. Germline CDR1 reads SGHNT; CDR2 reads YYREEE (reference sequence). The CDR3 DNA reads as TGTGCCAGCAGCCGGGACAGGCGTCCATACGAGCAGTACTTC. Translating gives CASSRDRRPYEQYF.

The genes are TRBV7-9 and TRBJ1-3; 10 nucleotides align to TRBD1. CDR3 size: 15 residues. The ends lost 5 bases at V and 0 bases at J; junction bases unmatched: 1. CDR1 is SEHNR, CDR2 FQNEAQ, per germline (reference sequence). The CDR3 coding sequence is TGTGCCAGCAGCCGGACAGGGGGCTCTGGAAACACCATATATTTT. Protein: CASSRTGGSGNTIYF.

This clone was seen a single time. CDR3: CASSEGPYRAQHF. For the CDR3, the DNA is TGTGCCAGCAGTGAGGGGCCTTATAGAGCCCAGCATTTT. The chain is built from TRBV6-1 and TRBJ1-5; a weak D match, TRBD1 (5 bases). Per the germline V gene, CDR1 is MNHNS and CDR2 is SASEGT. This CDR3 is 13 amino acids long. V lost 3 bases, J lost 11 bases, and 14 bases lay in between.